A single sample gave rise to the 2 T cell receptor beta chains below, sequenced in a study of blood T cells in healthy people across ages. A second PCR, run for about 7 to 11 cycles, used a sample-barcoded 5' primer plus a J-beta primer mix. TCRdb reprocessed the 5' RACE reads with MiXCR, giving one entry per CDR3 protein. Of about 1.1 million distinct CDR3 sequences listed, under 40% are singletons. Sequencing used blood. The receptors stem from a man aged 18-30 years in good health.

The CDR3 DNA is TGTGCCAGCAGCATCAGGGGGGGCAGCCTGAGCTCTGGAAACACCATATATTTT. Protein sequence: CASSIRGGSLSSGNTIYF. The chain couples TRBV7-2 to TRBJ1-3; 7 positions agree with TRBD1. J lost 0 bases, V lost 5 bases, and 13 bases had no gene match. There are 18 residues in the CDR3. The germline gives CDR1 SGHTA, CDR2 FQGNSA.

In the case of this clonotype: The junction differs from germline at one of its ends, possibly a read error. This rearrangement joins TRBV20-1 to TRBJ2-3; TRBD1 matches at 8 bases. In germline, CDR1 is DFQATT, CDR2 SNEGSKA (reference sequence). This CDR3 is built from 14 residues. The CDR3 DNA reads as TGCAGTGCTAGATTGACAGGGGTCACAAATACGCAGTATTTT. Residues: CSARLTGVTNTQYF.